The 32 T cell receptor beta chains below come from one sample, sequenced in a study of regulatory T cells in long-lasting Graves disease. Documented time point: newly diagnosed GD, antithyroid drugs for less than 3 months. TCR sequences were obtained from RNA taken from PBMCs. Arm-PCR with iRepertoire HTBI primers amplified the CDR3 regions for these TCR beta libraries. TCRdb re-derived calls from the multiplex PCR reads in MiXCR, one entry per CDR3 protein. The sample holds hundreds of thousands of distinct CDR3 sequences, roughly 12% seen once. These sequences were also reported in another study, on T cells in Graves' hyperthyroidism and ophthalmopathy.

This sample comprised peripheral blood mononuclear cells (PBMCs), obtained at new diagnosis, from a patient treated with antithyroid drugs. These receptors were taken from a man aged 30 to 39 with Graves disease.

This clonotype was detected ten times or more. V is TRBV28 and J is TRBJ1-4; D call uncertain. The germline V gene encodes CDR1 MDHEN and CDR2 SYDVKM. This CDR3 contains 13 residues. V was shortened by 2 bases and J by 4 bases, with 5 bases between the two germline ends. The CDR3 reads CASSLESNEKLFF. CDR3 DNA: TGTGCCAGCAGTTTAGAAAGTAATGAAAAACTGTTTTTT.

The table lists this clonotype with a few counts. CDR3: CASSLSGRFTDTQYF. The CDR3 nucleotides are TGTGCCAGCAGTTTAAGCGGGAGGTTTACAGATACGCAGTATTTT. The V call is TRBV27, the J call TRBJ2-3, with 9 bases identical to TRBD2. The CDR3 is 15 amino acids. The V and J ends lost 2 bases and 3 bases, in that order; junction bases with no gene match: 3. CDR1 and CDR2 from the germline V gene are MNHEY and SMNVEV (reference sequence).

This clonotype was seen many times. This chain links TRBV20-1 with TRBJ2-5, with D possibly matching TRBD2 (5 bases). V gave up 3 bases and J gave up 5 bases, with 13 bases separating them. This CDR3 contains 13 residues. Germline V gene sequence: CDR1 DFQATT, CDR2 SNEGSKA (reference sequence). The DNA of the CDR3 is TGCAGTGCTAGCCATGAGGGTTGGGAGACCCAGTACTTC. Translating it yields CSASHEGWETQYF.

V is TRBV3-1 and J is TRBJ1-1; 7 bases fit TRBD1. The CDR3 extends over 12 amino acids. V shed 4 bases, J shed 7 bases, and the junction held 3 bases outside the gene matches. Germline CDR1 and CDR2: LGHDT and YNNKEL (reference sequence). The CDR3 sequence is CASSRDSYEAFF. As DNA, the CDR3 is TGTGCCAGCAGCCGGGACAGCTATGAAGCTTTCTTT.

This clonotype has a handful of counts. The genes are TRBV27 and TRBJ1-3; D might be TRBD1 (6 bases). Per the germline V gene, CDR1 is MNHEY and CDR2 is SMNVEV (reference sequence). The ends were cut back, 6 bases at V and 2 bases at J, with 11 bases in the middle. The length of the CDR3 is 14 residues. The CDR3 protein is CASRTAGAGNTIYF. The CDR3 nucleotides are TGTGCCAGCAGGACGGCAGGGGCTGGAAACACCATATATTTT.

Details on this clonotype: A read error may be the cause here, since a much bigger clone is one base away. V is TRBV18 and J is TRBJ2-1; 7 bases align to TRBD2. This CDR3 region has 16 residues. Germline V gives CDR1 KGHSH, CDR2 LQKENI. The junction had 5 bases not matched to a gene; V was cut back by 1 base and J by 2 bases. The CDR3 protein is CASSPLRGGTYNEQFF. The CDR3 DNA reads as TGTGCCAGCTCACCACTGAGGGGAGGGACCTACAATGAGCAGTTCTTC.

This clonotype was recorded at least ten times. The chain links TRBV3-1 to TRBJ2-5; D perhaps matches TRBD1 (5 bases). The CDR3 length is 15 residues. The V gene's germline CDR1 is LGHDT and CDR2 YNNKEL (reference sequence). Between the trimmed V and J ends, which lost 2 bases and 0 bases, there was a span of 10 bases. The CDR3 DNA is TGTGCCAGCAGCCAATACCCGACAGACCAAGAGACCCAGTACTTC. Translating it yields CASSQYPTDQETQYF.

To note about this clonotype: This may come from a read error, since a much larger clone is one base off. The rearrangement uses TRBV11-1 and TRBJ2-4; D is ambiguous. CDR1 and CDR2 from the germline V gene are SGHAT and FQDESV (reference sequence). The CDR3 sequence is 12 residues long. The V and J ends lost 5 bases and 8 bases respectively, with 10 bases between them. CDR3 protein: CASSLQLDIQYF. CDR3 DNA: TGTGCCAGCAGCCTCCAGTTGGACATTCAGTACTTC.

This chain connects TRBV5-6 to TRBJ2-7; 12 nucleotides align to TRBD1. Per the germline V gene, CDR1 is SGHDT and CDR2 is YYEEEE. This CDR3 has 16 residues. The junction had 9 bases not matched to a gene; V was cut back by 4 bases and J by 4 bases. In nucleotides, the CDR3 is TGTGCCAGCAGCCCCGACGGGACAGGGGGCGGTTACGAGCAGTACTTC. Translated, it gives CASSPDGTGGGYEQYF.

Many counts were recorded for this clonotype. The chain couples TRBV7-2 to TRBJ2-7; possible D gene TRBD1, 5 bases. The CDR3 contains 12 residues. Between the trimmed V and J ends, which lost 7 bases and 0 bases, there was a span of 7 bases. Germline V CDR1 and CDR2: SGHTA, FQGNSA. As DNA, the CDR3 is TGTGCCAGCACTGACAGCTCCTACGAGCAGTACTTC. Translated, it gives CASTDSSYEQYF.

This clonotype was detected ten times or more. The chain has TRBV27 and TRBJ2-3; 7 bases are a match to TRBD1. V was pared by 6 bases and J by 3 bases, with 6 bases of the junction left unmatched. This CDR3 has 14 amino acids. CDR1 is MNHEY, CDR2 SMNVEV, per germline (reference sequence). The CDR3 DNA follows: TGTGCCAGCAGCTCCCGACAGGGAACAGATACGCAGTATTTT. Translating it yields CASSSRQGTDTQYF.

With regard to this clonotype: A much larger clone sits a single nucleotide away, making a read error possible. The V gene is TRBV11-1, the J gene TRBJ2-5; the D is unclear. The V gene's germline CDR1 is SGHAT and CDR2 FQDESV (reference sequence). The CDR3 covers 14 residues. The CDR3 DNA reads as TGTGCCGGCAGCGTACCTAATGGACAAGAGACCCAGTACTTC. The encoded protein is CAGSVPNGQETQYF.

Only a few counts were recorded for this clonotype. In DNA, the CDR3 is TGTGCCAGCAGGACCTCGGACAGGGTTTTCGGTAACACCATATATTTT. Its translation is CASRTSDRVFGNTIYF. This chain connects TRBV27 to TRBJ1-3; 8 nucleotides agree with TRBD1. V was pared by 6 bases and J by 7 bases, with 14 bases of the junction left unmatched. This CDR3 is 16 amino acids long. CDR1 and CDR2 (germline): MNHEY, SMNVEV (reference sequence).

As concerns this clonotype: This may arise from a read error, as a much more abundant clone is one base away. V usage is TRBV10-3 and J usage is TRBJ1-5; D is possibly TRBD1 (5 bases). In germline, CDR1 is ENHRY, CDR2 SYGVKD. Trimming removed 4 bases from V and 9 bases from J, with 13 bases in between. The CDR3 is 13 residues long. CDR3 bases: TGTGCCATCAGTGGTGAGTCTGGGGGGCCCCAGCATTTT. Amino acids: CAISGESGGPQHF.

This clonotype was seen ten or more times. The chain links TRBV27 to TRBJ1-5, with D unresolved. This CDR3 spans 12 amino acids. Trimming removed 6 bases at V and 8 bases at J, with 11 bases between. From germline, CDR1 is MNHEY and CDR2 SMNVEV (reference sequence). The CDR3 spells CASRTQGKPQHF. The CDR3 nucleotides read TGTGCCAGCAGGACCCAAGGCAAGCCCCAGCATTTT.

The chain has TRBV15 and TRBJ1-5; D may be TRBD1 (5 bases). Trimming removed 3 bases at V and 6 bases at J, with 6 bases between. Germline V gene lookup returns CDR1 LNHNV and CDR2 YYDKDF (reference sequence). The CDR3 runs to 12 residues. The CDR3 nucleotides read TGTGCCACCAGCAGCAGGGCTCAGCCCCAGCATTTT. This encodes CATSSRAQPQHF.

This clonotype was recorded many times. The V and J genes are TRBV27 and TRBJ2-3, with 8 bases aligning to TRBD1. Germline CDR1 and CDR2: MNHEY and SMNVEV (reference sequence). The ends lost 5 bases at V and 1 base at J; junction bases unmatched: 5. This CDR3 contains 15 residues. The CDR3 bases are TGTGCCAGCAGTCCCCCGGGACAGGGCACAGATACGCAGTATTTT. It codes for CASSPPGQGTDTQYF.

The J gene is TRBJ2-2, the V gene TRBV7-6; 7 nucleotides agree with TRBD2. The CDR3 totals 14 residues. Germline V lookup: CDR1 SGHVS, CDR2 FNYEAQ. V lost 0 bases, J lost 7 bases, and 2 bases stayed unmatched. The CDR3 region is CASSLAREYGELFF. CDR3 DNA sequence: TGTGCCAGCAGCTTAGCGCGGGAGTACGGGGAGCTGTTTTTT.

The chain carries TRBV25-1 and TRBJ1-2; 9 bases are a match to TRBD1. The CDR3 has 16 residues. Germline V gives CDR1 MGHDK, CDR2 SYGVNS. V dropped 4 bases and J dropped 7; count of bases not matched to a gene: 13. Here the CDR3 reads CASSGLAAGQGGGYTF. CDR3 nucleotide sequence: TGTGCCAGCAGTGGGCTGGCGGCGGGACAGGGAGGTGGCTACACCTTC.

This clonotype was found many times. The rearrangement links TRBV29-1 to TRBJ2-7; TRBD1 aligns across 7 bases. Trimming took 4 bases from V and 3 from J; bases not matched to a gene: 6. This CDR3 has 13 residues. From germline, CDR1 is SQVTM and CDR2 ANQGSEA. CDR3 protein: CSVGNRGRYEQYF. CDR3 bases: TGCAGCGTTGGGAACAGGGGCCGCTACGAGCAGTACTTC.

A few counts support this clonotype. This chain joins TRBV6-1 and TRBJ2-3; TRBD1 matches at 7 bases. CDR3 length: 12 residues. Germline CDR1 MNHNS, CDR2 SASEGT. Losses at the gene ends were 6 bases for V and 7 bases for J; bases not matched to a gene: 4. The CDR3 sequence: CASRTTGNTQYF. DNA for the CDR3: TGTGCCAGCAGAACGACAGGGAATACGCAGTATTTT.

This clonotype has a handful of counts. This sequence joins TRBV24-1 and TRBJ1-5, with D possibly matching TRBD1 (5 bases). Trimming stripped 6 bases from V and 3 bases from J, with 8 bases between. This CDR3 contains 13 residues. Germline CDR1 is KGHDR and CDR2 is SFDVKD. DNA for the CDR3: TGTGCCACCAGTAGGGGAGTCAATCAGCCCCAGCATTTT. This encodes CATSRGVNQPQHF.

Comment on this clonotype: Germline and junction disagree at one end, which may indicate a read error. The CDR3 region has the DNA TGTGCCATCAGTACACCAGACAGGAGACAAGAGACCCAGCACTTC. This translates into CAISTPDRRQETQHF. V gene TRBV10-3 combines with J gene TRBJ2-5; D is perhaps TRBD1 (6 bases). The CDR3 runs 15 residues. The germline gives CDR1 ENHRY, CDR2 SYGVKD.

This chain uses TRBV6-9 with TRBJ2-7, with 8 positions matching TRBD1. The CDR3 sequence is 16 residues long. The J segment lost 5 bases and the V segment lost 3 bases, leaving 12 bases of the junction unmatched. Germline CDR1 is MNHGY and CDR2 is SVAAGI. This CDR3 is CASSYSNRGWFNEQYF. The CDR3 bases are TGTGCCAGCAGTTACTCGAACAGGGGGTGGTTCAACGAGCAGTACTTC.

This clonotype was detected ten times or more. The V gene is TRBV20-1, the J gene TRBJ2-1; 9 bases match TRBD2. The CDR3 is made up of 16 amino acids. Per the germline V gene, CDR1 is DFQATT and CDR2 is SNEGSKA (reference sequence). J lost 4 bases, V lost 0 bases, and 7 bases had no gene match. CDR3 in amino acids: CSARDATSGEYNEQFF. In DNA, the CDR3 is TGCAGTGCTAGAGATGCGACTAGCGGAGAATACAATGAGCAGTTCTTC.

Written as DNA, the CDR3 is TGTGCCAGCAGTCTCGGCCCAGGGGGGAAGCAGTTTTTT. It specifies CASSLGPGGKQFF. The chain links TRBV27 to TRBJ1-4; 7 nucleotides agree with TRBD1. The V and J ends lost 5 bases and 16 bases, in that order; junction bases with no gene match: 13. CDR3 size: 13 residues. Germline V gives CDR1 MNHEY, CDR2 SMNVEV (reference sequence).

This clonotype was recorded at least ten times. The J gene is TRBJ2-7, the V gene TRBV27, with TRBD2 matching 11 bases. The CDR3 contains 15 residues. With V trimmed by 6 bases and J by 2 bases, 6 bases remained unmatched. Germline lookup yields CDR1 MNHEY and CDR2 SMNVEV (reference sequence). The CDR3 is CASRLAGGKTYEQYF. Here the CDR3 DNA reads TGTGCCAGCAGATTAGCGGGAGGGAAGACCTACGAGCAGTACTTC.

This clonotype was detected ten times or more. This chain links TRBV18 with TRBJ2-3; D perhaps matches TRBD2 (6 bases). V was cut by 2 bases and J by 5 bases, with 17 bases left in between. CDR1 is KGHSH and CDR2 is LQKENI in the germline V gene. The length of the CDR3 is 16 residues. The CDR3, as DNA: TGTGCCAGCTCACCAGGATCGGGGGACCCCAGAGATACGCAGTATTTT. Translation: CASSPGSGDPRDTQYF. The whole variable domain, remainder taken from reference TRBV18 and TRBJ2-3, is NAGVMQNPRHLVRRRGQEARLRCSPMKGHSHVYWYRQLPEEGLKFMVYLQKENIIDESGMPKERFSAEFPKEGPSILRIQQVVRGDSAAYFCASSPGSGDPRDTQYFGPGTRLTVL.

This clonotype was observed at least ten times. The chain combines TRBV5-1 with TRBJ2-7; D uncertain. This CDR3 is built from 12 residues. CDR1 and CDR2 from the germline V gene are SGHRS and YFSETQ. Deletions cut 4 bases from V and 3 bases from J, with 8 bases between. CDR3 bases: TGCGCCAGCAGCCACACGGGCTACGAGCAGTACTTC. This sequence encodes CASSHTGYEQYF.

In regard to this clonotype: Mismatch with germline at one junction end may stem from a read error. The chain carries TRBV5-1 and TRBJ1-3, with a weak D call TRBD1 (6 bases). This CDR3 comprises 15 residues. The germline CDR1 and CDR2 sequences are SGHRS and YFSETQ. CDR3 nucleotide sequence: TGCGCCAGCAGCTTTTCAGGGGAGCCCGGAAGCACCATATATTTT. Encoded protein: CASSFSGEPGSTIYF.

This clonotype has a handful of counts. A much more abundant neighbour one base away suggests this may be a read error. The rearrangement joins TRBV27 to TRBJ2-1; 7 bases agree with TRBD1. The DNA end favors TRBJ2-5, so the J call may be wrong. From germline, CDR1 is MNHEY and CDR2 SMNVEV (reference sequence). CDR3 size: 16 residues. The CDR3 bases are TGTGCCAGCAGGGAGATAGGGGGCCCGGACCAAGAGACCCAGTACTTC. It translates to CASREIGGPDQETQYF.

This clonotype was picked up many times. The CDR3 is CASSSPYRGYNEQFF. The CDR3 bases are TGTGCCAGCAGTTCCCCATATAGGGGCTACAATGAGCAGTTCTTC. The rearrangement links TRBV12-3 or TRBV12-4 to TRBJ2-1, with D perhaps TRBD1 (5 bases). The CDR3 sequence is 15 residues long. Trimming took 4 bases from V and 3 from J, leaving 13 bases between them.